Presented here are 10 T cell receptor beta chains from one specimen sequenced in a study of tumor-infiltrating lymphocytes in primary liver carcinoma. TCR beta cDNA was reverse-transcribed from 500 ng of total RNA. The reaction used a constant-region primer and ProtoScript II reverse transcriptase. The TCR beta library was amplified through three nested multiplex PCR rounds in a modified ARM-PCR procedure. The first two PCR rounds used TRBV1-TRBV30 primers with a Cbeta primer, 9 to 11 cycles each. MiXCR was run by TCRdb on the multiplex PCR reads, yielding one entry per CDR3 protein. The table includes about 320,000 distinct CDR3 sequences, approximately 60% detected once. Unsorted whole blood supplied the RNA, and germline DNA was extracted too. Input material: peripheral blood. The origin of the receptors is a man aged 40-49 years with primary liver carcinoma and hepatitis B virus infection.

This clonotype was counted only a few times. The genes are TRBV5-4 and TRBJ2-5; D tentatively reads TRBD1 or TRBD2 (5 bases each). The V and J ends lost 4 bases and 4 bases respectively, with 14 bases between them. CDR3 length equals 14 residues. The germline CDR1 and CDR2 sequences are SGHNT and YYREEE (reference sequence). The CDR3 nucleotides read TGTGCCAGCAGCCCCGGGGCCGATCGAGAGACCCAGTACTTC. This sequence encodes CASSPGADRETQYF.

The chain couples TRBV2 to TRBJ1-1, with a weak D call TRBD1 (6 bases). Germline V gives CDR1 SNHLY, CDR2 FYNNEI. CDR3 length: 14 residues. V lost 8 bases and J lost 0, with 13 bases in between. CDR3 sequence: CASPRGAMNTEAFF. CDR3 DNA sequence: TGTGCCAGCCCTCGGGGGGCCATGAACACTGAAGCTTTCTTT.

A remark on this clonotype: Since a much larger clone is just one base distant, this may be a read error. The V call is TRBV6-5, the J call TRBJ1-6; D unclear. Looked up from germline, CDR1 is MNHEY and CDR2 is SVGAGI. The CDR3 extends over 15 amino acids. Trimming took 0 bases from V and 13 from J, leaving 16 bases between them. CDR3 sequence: CASSYSNPGDAPLHF. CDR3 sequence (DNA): TGTGCCAGCAGTTACTCGAATCCGGGAGACGCGCCCCTCCACTTT.

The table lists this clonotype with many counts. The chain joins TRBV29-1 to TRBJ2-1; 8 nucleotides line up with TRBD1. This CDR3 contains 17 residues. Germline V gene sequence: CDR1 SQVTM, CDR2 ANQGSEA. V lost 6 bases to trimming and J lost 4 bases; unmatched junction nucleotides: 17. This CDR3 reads CSVHSALRDRTYNEQFF. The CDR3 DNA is TGCAGCGTCCACTCCGCCCTCCGGGACAGGACTTACAATGAGCAGTTCTTC.

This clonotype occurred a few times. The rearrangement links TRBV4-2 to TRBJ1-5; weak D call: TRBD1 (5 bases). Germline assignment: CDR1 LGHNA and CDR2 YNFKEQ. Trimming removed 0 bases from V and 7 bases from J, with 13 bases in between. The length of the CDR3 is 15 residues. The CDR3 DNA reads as TGTGCCAGCAGCCAAGATTGGGGCTCCCGGCAGCCCCAGCATTTT. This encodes CASSQDWGSRQPQHF.

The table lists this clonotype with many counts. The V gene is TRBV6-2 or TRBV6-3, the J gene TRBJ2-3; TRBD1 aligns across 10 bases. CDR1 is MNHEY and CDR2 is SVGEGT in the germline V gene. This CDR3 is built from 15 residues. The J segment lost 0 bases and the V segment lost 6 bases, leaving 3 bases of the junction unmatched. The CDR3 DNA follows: TGTGCCAGCAGCCCGGACAGGGGGAGCACAGATACGCAGTATTTT. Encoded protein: CASSPDRGSTDTQYF.

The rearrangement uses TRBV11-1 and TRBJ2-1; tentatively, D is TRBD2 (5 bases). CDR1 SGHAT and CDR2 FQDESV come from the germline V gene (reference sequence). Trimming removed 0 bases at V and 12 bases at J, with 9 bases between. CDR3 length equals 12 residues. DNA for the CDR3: TGTGCCAGCAGCTTAGCGGGAGCGCTGCAGTTCTTC. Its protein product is CASSLAGALQFF. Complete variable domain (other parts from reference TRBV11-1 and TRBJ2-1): EAEVAQSPRYKITEKSQAVAFWCDPISGHATLYWYRQILGQGPELLVQFQDESVVDDSQLPKDRFSAERLKGVDSTLKIQPAELGDSAMYLCASSLAGALQFFGPGTRLTVL.

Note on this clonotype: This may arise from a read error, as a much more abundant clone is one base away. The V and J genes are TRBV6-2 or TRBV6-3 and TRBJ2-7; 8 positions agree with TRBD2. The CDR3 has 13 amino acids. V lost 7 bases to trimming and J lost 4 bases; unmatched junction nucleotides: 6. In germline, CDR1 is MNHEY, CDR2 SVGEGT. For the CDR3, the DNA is TGTGCCAGCACTGCCGGGACTAGGTACGAGCAGTACTTC. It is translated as CASTAGTRYEQYF.

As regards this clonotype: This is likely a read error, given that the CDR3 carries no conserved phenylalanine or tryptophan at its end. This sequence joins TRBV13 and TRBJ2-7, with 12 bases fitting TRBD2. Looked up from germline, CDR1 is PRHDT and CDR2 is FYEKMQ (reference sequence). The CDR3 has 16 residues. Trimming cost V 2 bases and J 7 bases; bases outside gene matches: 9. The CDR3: CASSLYPSGRADEQYY. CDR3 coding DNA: TGTGCCAGCAGCTTATACCCTAGCGGGAGGGCCGATGAGCAGTACTAC.

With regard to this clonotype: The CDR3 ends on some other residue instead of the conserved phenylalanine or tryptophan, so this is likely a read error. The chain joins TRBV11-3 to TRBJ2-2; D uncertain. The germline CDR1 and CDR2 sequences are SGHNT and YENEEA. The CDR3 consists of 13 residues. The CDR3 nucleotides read TGTGCCAGTAGCTTATCGGCGACCGGGGAGCTGTTTTCT. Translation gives CASSLSATGELFS.